The sequence of this TCR beta chain was determined in a study of blood T cell repertoires in COVID-19. Study background: The United States, Italy and Spain provided the acute and convalescent COVID-19 samples. PBMCs, B-cell-depleted T cells, or T cells provided the cDNA or gDNA that made up the material.

All enrollees were roughly 18 to 100 years old and from approximately 25 US areas. Original handling: Counts of nucleated cells, estimated from reference gene primer amplification, were obtained. Generated by immunoSEQ multiplex PCR, the TCRdb table keeps only in-frame clones and is missing some. V, J and clone size are taken as reported in that table, and D and trimming were inferred from the DNA itself. The sample comprises hundreds of thousands of clones, roughly nine tenths of which are singletons, and just over 8% rests with the top ten. Sample: PBMCs or T cells enriched from blood (not recorded which). The clonotype originates from a woman aged 60-70 years who had recovered from COVID-19.

CDR3: CASSQEGALTNEKLFF. DNA for the CDR3: TGCGCCAGCAGCCAAGAGGGGGCACTAACTAATGAAAAACTGTTTTTT. This chain links TRBV4-1 with TRBJ1-4, with a weak D call TRBD1 (6 bases). In germline, CDR1 is MGHRA, CDR2 YSYEKL. V was shortened by 0 bases and J by 1 base, with 9 bases between the two germline ends. The CDR3 is 16 amino acids.